The 14 T cell receptor beta chains in this list originate from one sample, sequenced in a study of shared clonotypes between healthy human individuals. Here immunoSEQ multiplex PCR was the method, and the copy in TCRdb shows in-frame clones only, minus some. Found here are some 2.1 million clones, about 94% of them singletons; the top ten hold 0.9% to 1.4%. As defined, naive CD8 cells were CD45RO-negative and positively selected for CCR7, with terminally differentiated effector memory CD45RA+ cells excluded. Sequenced input: naive CD8+ T cells sorted from blood. The receptors stem from a man between 18 and 35 years old in good health.

On this clone: A read error may account for a junction end that differs from germline. Other DNA variants within this sample encode the same CDR3. The J gene is TRBJ2-7, the V gene TRBV18; TRBD1 is a possible D gene (6 bases). The CDR3 covers 15 residues. The germline V gene encodes CDR1 KGHSH and CDR2 LQKENI. The CDR3: CASSPDRDTSYEQYF. CDR3 coding DNA: TGTGCCAGCTCACCCGATCGGGACACGTCCTATGAGCAGTACTTC.

The rearrangement uses TRBV27 and TRBJ2-3; possibly TRBD2 for D (5 bases). From germline, CDR1 is MNHEY and CDR2 SMNVEV (reference sequence). V was cut by 5 bases and J by 2 bases, with 11 bases left in between. The CDR3 runs to 14 residues. The CDR3 region is CASSRRGNTDTQYF. Written as DNA, the CDR3 is TGTGCCAGCAGTCGGCGAGGGAACACAGATACGCAGTATTTT.

The chain couples TRBV7-2 to TRBJ1-2; D is possibly TRBD1 (6 bases). With 3 bases removed from V and 4 bases from J, the gap between germline ends came to 21 bases. The CDR3 loop spans 17 amino acids. The germline CDR1 and CDR2 sequences are SGHTA and FQGNSA. CDR3 amino acids: CASSFPNRAAMGYGYTF. As DNA, the CDR3 is TGTGCCAGCAGCTTCCCCAACAGGGCCGCTATGGGCTATGGCTACACCTTC.

This clone was observed a handful of times. This chain links TRBV7-2 with TRBJ2-3; 11 bases map to TRBD2. The CDR3 has 16 amino acids. Germline trimming cut 5 bases from V and 0 bases from J; bases unmatched to any gene: 4. CDR1 SGHTA and CDR2 FQGNSA come from the germline V gene. In nucleotides, the CDR3 is TGTGCCAGCAGCAGGACTAGCGGGTTTAGCACAGATACGCAGTATTTT. Its translation is CASSRTSGFSTDTQYF.

This clone has only one observation. This chain uses TRBV4-1 with TRBJ2-2; 13 bases are a match to TRBD2. V trimming: 4 bases; J trimming: 4 bases; junction bases outside the gene matches: 9. There are 18 residues in the CDR3. Germline CDR1 and CDR2: MGHRA and YSYEKL. The CDR3 here is CASSRILAGGHGTGELFF. In DNA form, the CDR3 reads TGCGCCAGCAGCCGGATACTAGCGGGGGGGCATGGCACCGGGGAGCTGTTTTTT.

This chain joins TRBV7-3 and TRBJ2-7, with D maybe TRBD1 (6 bases). Germline CDR1 reads SGHTA; CDR2 reads FQGTGA. The V end was cut by 2 bases, the J end by 3 bases, with 14 bases between. This CDR3 is built from 15 residues. CDR3 in amino acids: CASSLGQGSFYEQYF. In DNA form, the CDR3 reads TGTGCCAGCAGCTTAGGTCAGGGGTCTTTCTACGAGCAGTACTTC.

The rearrangement joins TRBV30 to TRBJ2-7, with D unclear. V lost 4 bases and J 6 bases, leaving 10 bases between the germline ends. Germline V CDR1 and CDR2: GTSNPN, SVGIG (reference sequence). CDR3 length equals 11 residues. The CDR3 here is CAWTHDTEQYF. The CDR3, as DNA: TGTGCCTGGACCCACGATACCGAGCAGTACTTC.

This chain joins TRBV28 and TRBJ2-1, with 9 bases that match TRBD2. The germline V gene encodes CDR1 MDHEN and CDR2 SYDVKM. The CDR3 runs to 14 residues. J lost 7 bases, V lost 5 bases, and 6 bases had no gene match. DNA of the CDR3: TGTGCCAGCAGTACCCTGCGGGGGGGGAATGAGCAGTTCTTC. As protein: CASSTLRGGNEQFF.

The chain links TRBV29-1 to TRBJ2-1; D is undetermined. The CDR3 spans 15 residues. Deletions cut 3 bases from V and 0 bases from J, with 12 bases between. Germline values: CDR1 SQVTM, CDR2 ANQGSEA. The CDR3 DNA reads as TGCAGCGTTGAGCGGCGCGCGGACTCCTACAATGAGCAGTTCTTC. Translation: CSVERRADSYNEQFF.

The rearrangement links TRBV27 to TRBJ2-3, with 12 bases lining up with TRBD2. The trim removed 7 bases at V and 5 bases at J, leaving 13 bases unmatched. Germline-derived CDR1 and CDR2 are MNHEY and SMNVEV (reference sequence). CDR3 size: 17 residues. The CDR3, as DNA: TGTGCCAGCACCCAGACTAGCGGGGGCGCACCTCGAGATACGCAGTATTTT. Its translation: CASTQTSGGAPRDTQYF.

The rearrangement joins TRBV7-9 to TRBJ1-1; D remains ambiguous. Trimming pared 5 bases from V and 5 bases from J, leaving 12 bases between. Germline CDR1 is SEHNR and CDR2 is FQNEAQ (reference sequence). This CDR3 is 13 amino acids long. The CDR3, as DNA: TGTGCCAGCAGCCCGATACAAGGGACTGAAGCTTTCTTT. Its translation is CASSPIQGTEAFF.

The chain couples TRBV7-9 to TRBJ1-2, with unresolved D. The germline V gene encodes CDR1 SEHNR and CDR2 FQNEAQ (reference sequence). The CDR3 sequence is 12 residues long. The V gene lost 2 bases and the J gene lost 6 bases, with 7 bases spanning the gap. The CDR3 loop reads CASSLIRDGYTF. DNA of the CDR3: TGTGCCAGCAGCTTAATTCGAGATGGCTACACCTTC. Variable domain in full (rest from reference TRBV7-9 and TRBJ1-2): DTGVSQNPRHKITKRGQNVTFRCDPISEHNRLYWYRQTLGQGPEFLTYFQNEAQLEKSRLLSDRFSAERPKGSFSTLEIQRTEQGDSAMYLCASSLIRDGYTFGSGTRLTVV.

This chain links TRBV6-5 with TRBJ1-5; the D is unclear. The CDR3 is made up of 12 amino acids. Germline values: CDR1 MNHEY, CDR2 SVGAGI. Trimming stripped 6 bases from V and 4 bases from J, with 7 bases between. The CDR3 reads CASRGMNQPQHF. The CDR3, as DNA: TGTGCCAGCAGGGGGATGAATCAGCCCCAGCATTTT.

The rearrangement links TRBV5-1 to TRBJ2-1; 7 bases agree with TRBD1. Germline lookup yields CDR1 SGHRS and CDR2 YFSETQ. CDR3 length equals 15 residues. V lost 4 bases and J lost 0; bases outside the gene matches: 4. This CDR3 is CASSTGQNSYNEQFF. The CDR3, as DNA: TGCGCCAGCAGCACGGGACAGAACTCCTACAATGAGCAGTTCTTC.